The rows below give T cell receptor beta chains drawn from one sample of a study of blood T cells in healthy people across ages. Using its own MiXCR run on the 5' RACE reads, TCRdb lists one record per CDR3 protein. Counted here are 600,000 to 800,000 distinct CDR3 sequences, approximately 52% occurring once; the ten biggest clones make up roughly 13%. Sequences were obtained from blood. The receptors come from a woman over 75 in good health. Both conserved end residues are part of each CDR3. The D gene is left open where the match is weak. The listing skips clone size in some rows; elsewhere it reads once, few, many or a size class.

J gene: TRBJ2-3
clone size: few
D gene: .
V gene: TRBV27
CDR3 DNA: TGTGCCAGCAGTTTATCGGCTAAAGATACGCAGTATTTT
CDR3 protein: CASSLSAKDTQYF

J gene: TRBJ2-7
clone size: few
D gene: .
V gene: TRBV15
CDR3 DNA: TGTGCCACCAGCAGAGTCGGGCGGCCATACAATGAGCAGTACTTC
CDR3 protein: CATSRVGRPYNEQYF

J gene: TRBJ1-6
clone size: .
D gene: TRBD1
V gene: TRBV4-2
CDR3 DNA: TGTGCCAGCAGCCCAGGCGAGGGGACAGGTTCCCTGGAGAATTCACCCCTCCACTTT
CDR3 protein: CASSPGEGTGSLENSPLHF

J gene: TRBJ2-3
clone size: .
D gene: .
V gene: TRBV7-9
CDR3 DNA: TGTGTCAGCAGCCTCCGACCGGTCGGGGGTACGCAGTATTTT
CDR3 protein: CVSSLRPVGGTQYF

J gene: TRBJ2-3
clone size: few
D gene: .
V gene: TRBV7-2
CDR3 DNA: TGTGCCAGCAGCTGGACATCCTACACAGATACGCAGTATTTT
CDR3 protein: CASSWTSYTDTQYF

J gene: TRBJ2-7
clone size: few
D gene: TRBD1
V gene: TRBV3-1
CDR3 DNA: TGTGCCAGCAGCCAAGTAACGGGACAGGCCTACGAGCAGTACTTC
CDR3 protein: CASSQVTGQAYEQYF

J gene: TRBJ2-7
clone size: many
D gene: TRBD1
V gene: TRBV12-3/TRBV12-4
CDR3 DNA: TGTGCCAGCAGTATCCGACAGGGTAACGAGCAGTACTTC
CDR3 protein: CASSIRQGNEQYF

J gene: TRBJ2-7
clone size: .
D gene: .
V gene: TRBV28
CDR3 DNA: TGTGCCAGCAGTTCGGGACTCCATGAGCAGTACTTC
CDR3 protein: CASSSGLHEQYF

J gene: TRBJ2-5
clone size: .
D gene: .
V gene: TRBV6-5
CDR3 DNA: TGTGCCAGCGAAAGCGGAGAGACCCAGTACTTC
CDR3 protein: CASESGETQYF

J gene: TRBJ2-3
clone size: .
D gene: .
V gene: TRBV5-6
CDR3 DNA: TGTGCCAGCAGCTCAAGGGCTTCCCGGCGAGGGGATACGCAGTATTTT
CDR3 protein: CASSSRASRRGDTQYF

J gene: TRBJ1-5
clone size: few
D gene: .
V gene: TRBV2
CDR3 DNA: TGTGCCAGCCTAGAACGTGGAGGGAGGATAAACCAGCCCCAGCATTTT
CDR3 protein: CASLERGGRINQPQHF

J gene: TRBJ2-1
clone size: .
D gene: TRBD1
V gene: TRBV2
CDR3 DNA: TGTGCCAGCAGTGGGGGGATGGGACAGGGGGGCAATGAGCAGTTCTTC
CDR3 protein: CASSGGMGQGGNEQFF

J gene: TRBJ1-2
clone size: .
D gene: .
V gene: TRBV19
CDR3 DNA: TGTGCCAGTAGTGCCCGATCATTCTACAGGGAAGCTACCTATGGCTACACCTTC
CDR3 protein: CASSARSFYREATYGYTF

J gene: TRBJ2-7
clone size: .
D gene: TRBD2
V gene: TRBV20-1
CDR3 DNA: TGCAGTGCCCAAAGCGGGGCTGTTTCCTACAATGAGCAGTACTTC
CDR3 protein: CSAQSGAVSYNEQYF

J gene: TRBJ1-2
clone size: many
D gene: .
V gene: TRBV12-3/TRBV12-4
CDR3 DNA: TGTGCCAGCAGGGAACCGGGACGTTCATATGGCTACACCTTC
CDR3 protein: CASREPGRSYGYTF

J gene: TRBJ2-7
clone size: .
D gene: TRBD1
V gene: TRBV6-5
CDR3 DNA: TGTGCCAGCAGTTACTGGGACAGGGGGATGGGGTCCGAGCAGTACTTC
CDR3 protein: CASSYWDRGMGSEQYF

J gene: TRBJ1-2
clone size: few
D gene: TRBD1
V gene: TRBV25-1
CDR3 DNA: TGTGCCAGCAGCAGGGGGCGAGGCTACACCTTC
CDR3 protein: CASSRGRGYTF

J gene: TRBJ2-7
clone size: many
D gene: TRBD1
V gene: TRBV7-2
CDR3 DNA: TGTGCCAGCAGCCGCTCGGGACAGGACTACGAGCAGTACTTC
CDR3 protein: CASSRSGQDYEQYF

J gene: TRBJ1-2
clone size: .
D gene: .
V gene: TRBV6-6
CDR3 DNA: TGTGCCAGCGGGGGGGACTGGGTTTATGGCTACACCTTC
CDR3 protein: CASGGDWVYGYTF

J gene: TRBJ2-7
clone size: .
D gene: TRBD2
V gene: TRBV3-1
CDR3 DNA: TGTGCCAGCAGGGAAGCGGGAGCAAGCAACGAGCAGTACTTC
CDR3 protein: CASREAGASNEQYF

J gene: TRBJ1-1
clone size: .
D gene: .
V gene: TRBV28
CDR3 DNA: TGTGCCAGCGGCCCCCGCTACTCCAGGATGTCGAGAACTGAAGCTTTCTTT
CDR3 protein: CASGPRYSRMSRTEAFF

J gene: TRBJ2-3
clone size: .
D gene: TRBD2
V gene: TRBV20-1
CDR3 DNA: TGCAGTGCTGAGCGGGGCAGTTTCACAGATACGCAGTATTTT
CDR3 protein: CSAERGSFTDTQYF

J gene: TRBJ2-4
clone size: many
D gene: .
V gene: TRBV7-9
CDR3 DNA: TGTGCCAGCCTTCCCCCGGGACAAGTAGCCAAAAACATTCAGTACTTC
CDR3 protein: CASLPPGQVAKNIQYF

J gene: TRBJ1-4
clone size: .
D gene: TRBD1
V gene: TRBV7-8
CDR3 DNA: TGTGCCAGCAGCATTACCAGTCAGGGGGGGGAACTGTTTTTT
CDR3 protein: CASSITSQGGELFF

J gene: TRBJ2-1
clone size: .
D gene: .
V gene: TRBV7-3
CDR3 DNA: TGTGCCAGCAGTTTAACTCCGGGACTCTACAATGAGCAGTTCTTC
CDR3 protein: CASSLTPGLYNEQFF

J gene: TRBJ1-6
clone size: few
D gene: TRBD1
V gene: TRBV12-3/TRBV12-4
CDR3 DNA: TGTGCCAGCAGGGCCCCGACAGGGGATAGTTCACCCCTCCACTTT
CDR3 protein: CASRAPTGDSSPLHF

J gene: TRBJ2-3
clone size: many
D gene: .
V gene: TRBV9
CDR3 DNA: TGTGCCAGCAGCGTAACCCGGAGCACAGATACGCAGTATTTT
CDR3 protein: CASSVTRSTDTQYF

J gene: TRBJ2-4
clone size: .
D gene: .
V gene: TRBV28
CDR3 DNA: TGTGCCACCCAGGGGTGGAACATTCAGTACTTC
CDR3 protein: CATQGWNIQYF

J gene: TRBJ2-2
clone size: .
D gene: .
V gene: TRBV2
CDR3 DNA: TGTGCCAGCAGCGCCAGAGGGAACACCGGGGAGCTGTTTTTT
CDR3 protein: CASSARGNTGELFF

J gene: TRBJ2-5
clone size: few
D gene: .
V gene: TRBV14
CDR3 DNA: TGTGCCAGCAGCGCCCTAGAAGGCGAGACCCAGTACTTC
CDR3 protein: CASSALEGETQYF

J gene: TRBJ2-3
clone size: many
D gene: .
V gene: TRBV29-1
CDR3 DNA: TGCAGCGCGGAGGAGCTAGATACGCAGTATTTT
CDR3 protein: CSAEELDTQYF

J gene: TRBJ2-5
clone size: .
D gene: TRBD2
V gene: TRBV20-1
CDR3 DNA: TGCAGTGCTAGTATGACTAGCGGGAGACACTACCGCGAGACCCAGTACTTC
CDR3 protein: CSASMTSGRHYRETQYF

J gene: TRBJ2-7
clone size: .
D gene: TRBD1
V gene: TRBV7-2
CDR3 DNA: TGTGCCAGCAGCTCGGGACAGCGCTACGAGCAGTACTTC
CDR3 protein: CASSSGQRYEQYF

J gene: TRBJ2-7
clone size: .
D gene: TRBD2
V gene: TRBV6-5
CDR3 DNA: TGTGCCAGCAGCGCAACAACTAGCGCCGAGCAGTACTTC
CDR3 protein: CASSATTSAEQYF

J gene: TRBJ2-5
clone size: few
D gene: TRBD1
V gene: TRBV10-3
CDR3 DNA: TGTGCCATCAGTGGAGGGGGCAGAGAGACCCAGTACTTC
CDR3 protein: CAISGGGRETQYF